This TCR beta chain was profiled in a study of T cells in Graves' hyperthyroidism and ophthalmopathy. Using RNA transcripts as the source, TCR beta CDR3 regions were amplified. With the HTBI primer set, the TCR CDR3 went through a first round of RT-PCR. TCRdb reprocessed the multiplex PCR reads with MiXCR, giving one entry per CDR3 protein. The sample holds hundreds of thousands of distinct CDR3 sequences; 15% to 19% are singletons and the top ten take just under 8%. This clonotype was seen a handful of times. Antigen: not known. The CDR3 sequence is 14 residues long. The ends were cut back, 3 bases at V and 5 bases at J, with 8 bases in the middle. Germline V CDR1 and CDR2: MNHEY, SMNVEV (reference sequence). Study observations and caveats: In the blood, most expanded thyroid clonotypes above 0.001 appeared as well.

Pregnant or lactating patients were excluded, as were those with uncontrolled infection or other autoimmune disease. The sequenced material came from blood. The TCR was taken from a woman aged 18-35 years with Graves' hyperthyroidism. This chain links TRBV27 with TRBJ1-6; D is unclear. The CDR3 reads CASSFPTDNSPLHF. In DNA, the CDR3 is TGTGCCAGCAGTTTCCCGACGGATAATTCACCCCTCCACTTT.